This T cell receptor beta chain was observed in a study of low-dose radiotherapy and immunotherapy resistance in tumors. As for the study in general: Intravenous cyclophosphamide 200 mg/m2 was given every two weeks, one day before radiation and immunotherapy. Study patients were administered oral aspirin at 300 mg daily for four cycles from cycle 1 day 1.

After removal of 5 bases from V and 7 bases from J, the junction contained 12 bases not matched to a gene. The CDR3 length is 15 residues. Germline V gene data show CDR1 as MDHEN and CDR2 as SYDVKM. TCR amplification ran 15 to 25 PCR cycles using constant-region and V-primer adapter primers. By in vitro transcription, the isolated mRNA was amplified. A single record per CDR3 protein comes from TCRdb applying MiXCR to the reads. The table shows roughly 46,000 distinct CDR3 sequences, with about 11% occurring only once. The time point: before trial treatment. Eligibility criteria specified advanced solid malignancies devoid of tumor-infiltrating lymphocytes. This clonotype has a handful of counts.

This clonotype originated in a female donor with ovarian cancer. This chain uses TRBV28 with TRBJ2-7, with 9 bases matching TRBD2. Sequenced material: PBMCs, taken before treatment. This CDR3 reads CASSRPGGGGGEQYF. DNA of the CDR3: TGTGCCAGCAGTCGTCCCGGCGGCGGGGGGGGAGAGCAGTACTTC.